Listed below are T cell receptor beta chains from one sample, sequenced in a study of cytomegalovirus exposure and HLA in healthy donors. This table comes from immunoSEQ multiplex PCR, and its TCRdb copy is limited to in-frame clones, with some not included. This table holds 150,000 or so clones, roughly 9.7% found once. Material: PBMCs. These receptors originate from a man between 45 and 60 years old in good health and CMV-seronegative. Both conserved end residues are trimmed from each CDR3. Each record gives: J gene, V gene, CDR3 protein.

j_gene: TRBJ1-2
v_gene: TRBV19
CDR3aa: ASSTTGDYGYT

j_gene: TRBJ2-7
v_gene: TRBV6-5
CDR3aa: ASSPLRREKYEQY

j_gene: TRBJ1-1
v_gene: TRBV18
CDR3aa: ASSPGANTEAF

j_gene: TRBJ2-5
v_gene: TRBV6-1
CDR3aa: ASSDGGEDTQY

j_gene: TRBJ1-2
v_gene: TRBV19
CDR3aa: ASNLRQRGANYGYT

j_gene: TRBJ2-7
v_gene: TRBV6-5
CDR3aa: ASSLDFAYEQY

j_gene: TRBJ2-1
v_gene: TRBV28
CDR3aa: ASSYPQEFRSYNEQF

j_gene: TRBJ2-5
v_gene: TRBV5-6
CDR3aa: ASRVLRETQY

j_gene: TRBJ1-2
v_gene: TRBV28
CDR3aa: ASRPTGGASGYT

j_gene: TRBJ2-7
v_gene: TRBV29-1
CDR3aa: SVSGEGYEQY